The table lists the clone carrying this TCR beta chain with a count of one. This specimen comes from a study of blood T cell repertoires in COVID-19. Across the whole study: Sites across the United States, Italy and Spain contributed samples from acute and convalescent COVID-19. PBMCs, B-cell-depleted T cells, or T cells were the source of the cDNA or gDNA that made up the material.

How the authors handled the data: It was from reference gene primer amplification that nucleated cell counts were estimated. Method: immunoSEQ multiplex PCR; TCRdb's copy keeps in-frame clones and lacks some. The V and J calls and clone size were taken over from that table, and D and trimming were inferred from the DNA. The sample has around 130,000 clones, roughly 80% seen once; the top ten hold less than 2%. This CDR3 has 14 residues. CDR1 and CDR2 from the germline V gene are ENHRY and SYGVKD. V was pared by 6 bases and J by 5 bases, with 9 bases of the junction left unmatched. Source material: peripheral blood. This rearrangement joins TRBV10-3 to TRBJ2-5; TRBD2 aligns across 7 bases. The receptor was derived from a man aged 70-80 years with acute or convalescent COVID-19. The CDR3 DNA sequence: TGTGCCATCAGGGGGGACTACGCGGAGGAGACCCAGTACTTC. This gives the protein CAIRGDYAEETQYF.